Following are 27 T cell receptor beta chains from one sample sequenced in a study of T cell responses to AZD1222 COVID-19 vaccine. The assay was immunoSEQ multiplex PCR, and TCRdb's table has in-frame clones only and misses some. This sample has some 140,000 clones, with approximately 87% found just once. The material was peripheral blood, obtained on day 0 of MenACWY control vaccination. The source is an adult in good health.

J is TRBJ2-2 and V is TRBV5-1; TRBD2 aligns across 7 bases. This CDR3 spans 15 amino acids. V dropped 0 bases and J dropped 3; count of bases not matched to a gene: 2. CDR1 is SGHRS, CDR2 YFSETQ, per germline. For the CDR3, the DNA is TGCGCCAGCAGCTTGGCGGGGAGGGACACCGGGGAGCTGTTTTTT. This translates into CASSLAGRDTGELFF. The whole variable domain, remainder taken from reference TRBV5-1 and TRBJ2-2, is KAGVTQTPRYLIKTRGQQVTLSCSPISGHRSVSWYQQTPGQGLQFLFEYFSETQRNKGNFPGRFSGRQFSNSRSEMNVSTLELGDSALYLCASSLAGRDTGELFFGEGSRLTVL.

V and J are TRBV6-5 and TRBJ2-4; 7 bases agree with TRBD1. With 6 bases clipped from V and 4 bases from J, the junction kept 6 bases outside the gene matches. The germline CDR1 and CDR2 sequences are MNHEY and SVGAGI. This CDR3 has 14 amino acids. CDR3 DNA sequence: TGTGCCAGCAGCCGGGACAGAGAAAAAAACATTCAGTACTTC. It is translated as CASSRDREKNIQYF.

The DNA for the CDR3 is TGTGCCAGCAGTACTGACGGGCCTAACTATGGCTACACCTTC. It is translated as CASSTDGPNYGYTF. The chain has TRBV6-6 and TRBJ1-2; D gene unclear. Trimming shortened V by 5 bases and J by 0 bases, and 10 bases separated the two germline ends. The length of the CDR3 is 14 residues. Germline V gene lookup returns CDR1 MNHNY and CDR2 SVGAGI (reference sequence).

The chain uses TRBV10-3 and TRBJ1-2; no clear D gene. Germline loops: CDR1 ENHRY, CDR2 SYGVKD. Trimming took off 3 bases at V and 8 bases at J, with 13 bases between the two ends. The CDR3 sequence is 13 residues long. The CDR3 DNA reads as TGTGCCATCAGTGAACGGGGAGGTCAAGGCTACACCTTC. It is translated as CAISERGGQGYTF.

The chain is built from TRBV5-1 and TRBJ1-3; 10 bases are shared with TRBD1. Trimming took 3 bases from V and 0 from J; bases not matched to a gene: 3. Germline V gene data show CDR1 as SGHRS and CDR2 as YFSETQ. The CDR3 runs to 16 residues. CDR3: CASSSTGGNSGNTIYF. The CDR3 nucleotides read TGCGCCAGCAGCTCGACAGGGGGCAACTCTGGAAACACCATATATTTT.

This chain uses TRBV10-3 with TRBJ2-1; perhaps TRBD1 as D (5 bases). From germline, CDR1 is ENHRY and CDR2 SYGVKD. The CDR3 covers 13 residues. The V gene lost 3 bases and the J gene lost 5 bases, with 8 bases spanning the gap. The CDR3 DNA follows: TGTGCCATCAGTGACGACAGCGACAATGAGCAGTTCTTC. It encodes CAISDDSDNEQFF.

This sequence joins TRBV2 and TRBJ2-1, with TRBD2 matching over 8 bases. Looked up from germline, CDR1 is SNHLY and CDR2 is FYNNEI. The V gene end was trimmed by 5 bases and the J gene end by 3 bases; junction bases not matched to a gene: 12. The CDR3 consists of 17 residues. CDR3 DNA sequence: TGTGCCAGCAGTCGAAGCACCCTAGCGGGCGGCTACAATGAGCAGTTCTTC. Residues: CASSRSTLAGGYNEQFF.

The chain has TRBV6-1 and TRBJ2-1; D is undetermined. The CDR3 contains 14 residues. Germline V gene sequence: CDR1 MNHNS, CDR2 SASEGT. Between the trimmed V and J ends, which lost 0 bases and 3 bases, there was a span of 6 bases. The CDR3 nucleotides read TGTGCCAGCAGTGAAGCGTGGCTCTACAATGAGCAGTTCTTC. Its translation is CASSEAWLYNEQFF.

This chain connects TRBV6-1 to TRBJ1-5, with D tentatively TRBD1 (5 bases). V lost 0 bases, J lost 6 bases, and 18 bases lay in between. The CDR3 covers 17 residues. CDR1 and CDR2 from the germline V gene are MNHNS and SASEGT. CDR3 region: CASSEATVVERGQPQHF. CDR3 nucleotides: TGTGCCAGCAGTGAAGCGACAGTTGTGGAGAGGGGTCAGCCCCAGCATTTT.

The V call is TRBV5-1, the J call TRBJ1-3, with 7 bases matching TRBD1. The J segment lost 4 bases and the V segment lost 4 bases, leaving 5 bases of the junction unmatched. The germline gives CDR1 SGHRS, CDR2 YFSETQ. The CDR3 contains 14 residues. CDR3: CASSGRGYGNTIYF. CDR3 DNA sequence: TGCGCCAGCAGCGGCAGGGGGTACGGAAACACCATATATTTT.

This clone has more than one count but fewer than ten. V usage is TRBV10-1 and J usage is TRBJ1-2; 7 bases fit TRBD1. This CDR3 has 16 amino acids. Germline V lookup: CDR1 WNHNN, CDR2 SYGVQD (reference sequence). The junction had 16 bases not matched to a gene; V was cut back by 8 bases and J by 4 bases. This chain's CDR3 is CASDRDSLNPCYGYTF. As DNA, the CDR3 is TGCGCCAGCGACCGGGACAGTCTAAACCCATGCTATGGCTACACCTTC.

This clone was counted a single time. This chain uses TRBV9 with TRBJ2-4; weak D call: TRBD2 (5 bases). The germline gives CDR1 SGDLS, CDR2 YYNGEE. The CDR3 has 13 amino acids. Between the trimmed V and J ends, which lost 4 bases and 8 bases, there was a span of 13 bases. The CDR3 reads CASSPRPRDIQYF. The CDR3 nucleotides are TGTGCCAGCAGCCCTCGTCCGCGGGACATTCAGTACTTC. The whole variable domain, remainder taken from reference TRBV9 and TRBJ2-4, is DSGVTQTPKHLITATGQRVTLRCSPRSGDLSVYWYQQSLDQGLQFLIQYYNGEERAKGNILERFSAQQFPDLHSELNLSSLELGDSALYFCASSPRPRDIQYFGAGTRLSVL.

The chain has TRBV4-2 and TRBJ2-1; 9 bases are a match to TRBD2. The CDR3 is 14 residues long. The V gene end was trimmed by 4 bases and the J gene end by 4 bases; junction bases not matched to a gene: 2. Germline CDR1 is LGHNA and CDR2 is YNFKEQ. The DNA for the CDR3 is TGTGCCAGCAGCCGGCGGGAGGGGTACAATGAGCAGTTCTTC. It yields the protein CASSRREGYNEQFF.

The rearrangement joins TRBV28 to TRBJ2-1; maybe TRBD1 (5 bases). This CDR3 spans 12 amino acids. The germline CDR1 and CDR2 sequences are MDHEN and SYDVKM. Between the trimmed V and J ends, which lost 7 bases and 4 bases, there was a span of 8 bases. The CDR3 coding sequence is TGTGCCAGCAAACAGGCTTACAATGAGCAGTTCTTC. Translation: CASKQAYNEQFF.

The V call is TRBV2, the J call TRBJ1-2; D not certain. The V gene lost 7 bases and the J gene lost 8 bases, with 17 bases spanning the gap. The CDR3 covers 13 residues. Germline V gene lookup returns CDR1 SNHLY and CDR2 FYNNEI. The CDR3 sequence is CASTEEGMGGYTF. CDR3 nucleotide sequence: TGTGCCAGCACTGAGGAAGGGATGGGCGGCTACACCTTC.

This chain uses TRBV5-1 with TRBJ2-1, with 8 bases lining up with TRBD2. This CDR3 is built from 15 residues. Unmatched junction bases numbered 7, after V lost 0 bases and J lost 8 bases. In germline, CDR1 is SGHRS, CDR2 YFSETQ. The CDR3 loop reads CASSLVAGGRDEQFF. The CDR3 DNA reads TGCGCCAGCAGCTTGGTGGCGGGGGGCAGGGATGAGCAGTTCTTC.

CDR3 region: CASSPLGYGYTF. CDR3 nucleotide sequence: TGTGCCAGCAGTCCCCTGGGCTATGGCTACACCTTC. This chain joins TRBV28 and TRBJ1-2; D not certain. The V and J ends lost 5 bases and 4 bases respectively, with 8 bases between them. Germline V lookup: CDR1 MDHEN, CDR2 SYDVKM. The CDR3 has 12 residues.

CDR3 bases: TGTGCCAGCAGCTTAGGGGACGGGTACGAGCAGTACTTC. As protein: CASSLGDGYEQYF. The chain is built from TRBV7-8 and TRBJ2-7, with D tentatively TRBD1 or TRBD2 (5 bases each). The ends were cut back, 1 base at V and 4 bases at J, with 8 bases in the middle. Germline V gene data show CDR1 as SGHVS and CDR2 as FQNEAQ. The CDR3 loop spans 13 amino acids.

The chain is built from TRBV2 and TRBJ1-2, with D possibly TRBD1 on 5 matching bases. The CDR3 extends over 16 amino acids. Germline CDR1 and CDR2: SNHLY and FYNNEI. Deletions cut 2 bases from V and 6 bases from J, with 19 bases between. This CDR3 reads CASSELGHRNGNGYTF. In nucleotides, the CDR3 is TGTGCCAGCAGTGAATTAGGACACAGGAACGGCAATGGCTACACCTTC.

The genes are TRBV5-6 and TRBJ2-7, with D unresolved. Trimming took off 3 bases at V and 4 bases at J, with 14 bases between the two ends. Germline V gene lookup returns CDR1 SGHDT and CDR2 YYEEEE. The CDR3 consists of 14 residues. DNA of the CDR3: TGTGCCAGCAGCTCCTTCAAAGGATTTTACGAGCAGTACGTC. Translated, it gives CASSSFKGFYEQYV.

About this clone itself: The CDR3 ends on some other residue instead of the conserved phenylalanine or tryptophan, so this is likely a read error. Because the CDR3's place on the DNA is in doubt, the DNA is left out and the CDR3 is given as listed by TCRdb. The J gene is TRBJ2-7, the V gene TRBV27; the table's D call TRBD2 went unverified against the DNA. Ends included, the CDR3 has 9 residues. CDR1 and CDR2 from the germline V gene are MNHEY and SMNVEV (reference sequence). The CDR3 protein is CASRLQLGS.

The chain combines TRBV13 with TRBJ2-2, with 14 positions matching TRBD2. The CDR3 consists of 20 residues. V lost 5 bases, J lost 5 bases, and 16 bases stayed unmatched. From germline, CDR1 is PRHDT and CDR2 FYEKMQ (reference sequence). The DNA for the CDR3 is TGTGCCAGCAGCACCCGACTAGCGGGGGGGATCCGCAATCCAACCGGGGAGCTGTTTTTT. It is translated as CASSTRLAGGIRNPTGELFF.

This chain joins TRBV7-8 and TRBJ2-1, with D perhaps matching TRBD1 (7 bases). V lost 7 bases and J 4 bases, leaving 20 bases between the germline ends. The CDR3 sequence is 16 residues long. Germline V gives CDR1 SGHVS, CDR2 FQNEAQ. In nucleotides, the CDR3 is TGTGCCAGCAATCTCCAGGGGGGAAGGGGATACAATGAGCAGTTCTTC. It specifies CASNLQGGRGYNEQFF. Based on the CDR3 plus reference TRBV7-8 and TRBJ2-1, the full variable domain is GAGVSQSPRYKVAKRGQDVALRCDPISGHVSLFWYQQALGQGPEFLTYFQNEAQLDKSGLPSDRFFAERPEGSVSTLKIQRTQQEDSAVYLCASNLQGGRGYNEQFFGPGTRLTVL.

The V gene is TRBV5-4, the J gene TRBJ2-2; D is ambiguous. Trimming cost V 4 bases and J 4 bases, with 17 bases left between them. CDR3 length: 16 amino acids. CDR1 and CDR2 (germline): SGHNT, YYREEE (reference sequence). The CDR3: CASSAVWSSGTGELFF. CDR3 nucleotide sequence: TGTGCCAGCAGCGCGGTATGGAGTTCGGGCACCGGGGAGCTGTTTTTT.

The V call is TRBV11-3, the J call TRBJ2-7; D is perhaps TRBD2 (7 bases). The CDR3 sequence is 16 residues long. The germline V gene encodes CDR1 SGHNT and CDR2 YENEEA. Trimming cost V 5 bases and J 2 bases, with 19 bases left between them. The CDR3 protein is CASSPGGRAYTYEQYF. The CDR3 coding sequence is TGTGCCAGCAGCCCGGGGGGCAGAGCCTACACCTACGAGCAGTACTTC.

The V call is TRBV24-1, the J call TRBJ1-1; 8 bases match TRBD1. In germline, CDR1 is KGHDR, CDR2 SFDVKD. This CDR3 spans 16 amino acids. CDR3 region: CAHRTGLEEALGEAFF. The CDR3 region has the DNA TGTGCTCACAGGACAGGGCTGGAGGAGGCTCTGGGGGAAGCTTTCTTT.

The chain combines TRBV9 with TRBJ1-4, with D possibly TRBD1 on 5 matching bases. CDR3 length: 14 residues. The germline V and J ends were trimmed by 3 bases and 7 bases, with 13 bases remaining between them. Germline lookup yields CDR1 SGDLS and CDR2 YYNGEE. CDR3 residues: CASSGGALGEKLFF. The CDR3 DNA sequence: TGTGCCAGCAGCGGAGGGGCCCTAGGTGAAAAACTGTTTTTT.